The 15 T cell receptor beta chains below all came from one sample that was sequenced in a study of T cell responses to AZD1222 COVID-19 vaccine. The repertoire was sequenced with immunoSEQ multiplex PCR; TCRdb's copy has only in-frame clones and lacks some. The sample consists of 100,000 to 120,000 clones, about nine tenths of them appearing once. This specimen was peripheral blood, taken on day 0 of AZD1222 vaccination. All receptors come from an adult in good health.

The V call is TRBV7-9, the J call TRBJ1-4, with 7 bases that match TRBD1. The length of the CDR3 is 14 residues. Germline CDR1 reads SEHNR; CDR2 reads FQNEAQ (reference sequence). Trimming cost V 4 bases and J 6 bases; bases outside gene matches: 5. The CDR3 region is CASSSSTGDEKLFF. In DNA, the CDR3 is TGTGCCAGCAGCTCATCAACAGGGGATGAAAAACTGTTTTTT.

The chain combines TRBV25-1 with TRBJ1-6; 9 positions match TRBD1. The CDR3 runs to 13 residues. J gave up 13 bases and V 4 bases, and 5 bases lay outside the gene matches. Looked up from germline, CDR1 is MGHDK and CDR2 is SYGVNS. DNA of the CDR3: TGTGCCAGCAGTGGGACAGGGGAGTCGCCCCTCCACTTT. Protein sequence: CASSGTGESPLHF. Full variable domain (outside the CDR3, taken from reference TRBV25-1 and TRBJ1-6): EADIYQTPRYLVIGTGKKITLECSQTMGHDKMYWYQQDPGMELHLIHYSYGVNSTEKGDLSSESTVSRIRTEHFPLTLESARPSHTSQYLCASSGTGESPLHFGNGTRLTVT.

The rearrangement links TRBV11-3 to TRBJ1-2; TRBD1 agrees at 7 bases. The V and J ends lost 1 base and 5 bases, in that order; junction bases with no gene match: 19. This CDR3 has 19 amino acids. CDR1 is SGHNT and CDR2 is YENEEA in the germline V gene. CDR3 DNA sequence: TGTGCCAGCAGCTTAGGATGGAACAGGGAGAGGCCAGGGGGGTATGGCTACACCTTC. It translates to CASSLGWNRERPGGYGYTF.

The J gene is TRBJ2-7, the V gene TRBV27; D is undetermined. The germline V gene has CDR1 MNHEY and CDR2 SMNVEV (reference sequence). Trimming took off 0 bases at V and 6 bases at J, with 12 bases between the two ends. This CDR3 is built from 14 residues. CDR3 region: CASSLSGLAGEQYF. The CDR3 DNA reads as TGTGCCAGCAGTTTATCGGGTTTAGCCGGCGAGCAGTACTTC.

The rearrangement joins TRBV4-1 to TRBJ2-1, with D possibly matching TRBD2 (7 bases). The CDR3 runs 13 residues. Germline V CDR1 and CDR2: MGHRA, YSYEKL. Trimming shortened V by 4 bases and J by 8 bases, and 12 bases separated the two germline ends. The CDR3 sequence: CASSPKGGDEQFF. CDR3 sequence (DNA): TGCGCCAGCAGCCCCAAGGGGGGGGATGAGCAGTTCTTC.

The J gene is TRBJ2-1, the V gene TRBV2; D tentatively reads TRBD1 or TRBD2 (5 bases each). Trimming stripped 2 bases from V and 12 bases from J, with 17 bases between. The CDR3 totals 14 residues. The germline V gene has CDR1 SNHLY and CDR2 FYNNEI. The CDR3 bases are TGTGCCAGCAGTGAAATTGGGACCCTAAGTGCGCAGTTCTTC. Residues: CASSEIGTLSAQFF. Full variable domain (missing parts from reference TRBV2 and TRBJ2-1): EPEVTQTPSHQVTQMGQEVILRCVPISNHLYFYWYRQILGQKVEFLVSFYNNEISEKSEIFDDQFSVERPDGSNFTLKIRSTKLEDSAMYFCASSEIGTLSAQFFGPGTRLTVL.

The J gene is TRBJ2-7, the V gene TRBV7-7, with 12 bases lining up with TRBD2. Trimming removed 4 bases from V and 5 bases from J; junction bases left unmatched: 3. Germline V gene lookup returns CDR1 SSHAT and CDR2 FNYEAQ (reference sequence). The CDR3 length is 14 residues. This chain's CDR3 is CASSSTSGGDEQYF. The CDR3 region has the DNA TGTGCCAGCAGCTCGACTAGCGGGGGCGACGAGCAGTACTTC.

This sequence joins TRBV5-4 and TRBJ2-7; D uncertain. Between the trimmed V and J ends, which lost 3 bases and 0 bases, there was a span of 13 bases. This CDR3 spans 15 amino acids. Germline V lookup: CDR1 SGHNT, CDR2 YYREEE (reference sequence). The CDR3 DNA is TGTGCCAGCAGCTCGGTTGGATGGGACTCCTACGAGCAGTACTTC. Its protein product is CASSSVGWDSYEQYF.

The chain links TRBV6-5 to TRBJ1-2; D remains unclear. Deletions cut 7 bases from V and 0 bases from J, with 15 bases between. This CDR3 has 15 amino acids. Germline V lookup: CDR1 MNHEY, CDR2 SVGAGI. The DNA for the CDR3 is TGTGCCAGCACTAGAGAGGGCAGCTCTAACTATGGCTACACCTTC. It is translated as CASTREGSSNYGYTF.

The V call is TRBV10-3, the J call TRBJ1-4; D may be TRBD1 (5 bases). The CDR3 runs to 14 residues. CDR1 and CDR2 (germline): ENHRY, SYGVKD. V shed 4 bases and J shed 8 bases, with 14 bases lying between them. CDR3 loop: CAISASGYGEKLFF. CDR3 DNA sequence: TGTGCCATCAGTGCATCAGGGTACGGGGAAAAACTGTTTTTT.

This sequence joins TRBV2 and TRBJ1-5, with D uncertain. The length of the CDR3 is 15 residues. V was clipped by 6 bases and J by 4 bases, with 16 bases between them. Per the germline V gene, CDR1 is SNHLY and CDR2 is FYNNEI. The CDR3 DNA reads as TGTGCCAGCAGCCCCCTTTCGGTAGGAAATCAGCCCCAGCATTTT. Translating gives CASSPLSVGNQPQHF. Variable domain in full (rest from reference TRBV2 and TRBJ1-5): EPEVTQTPSHQVTQMGQEVILRCVPISNHLYFYWYRQILGQKVEFLVSFYNNEISEKSEIFDDQFSVERPDGSNFTLKIRSTKLEDSAMYFCASSPLSVGNQPQHFGDGTRLSIL.

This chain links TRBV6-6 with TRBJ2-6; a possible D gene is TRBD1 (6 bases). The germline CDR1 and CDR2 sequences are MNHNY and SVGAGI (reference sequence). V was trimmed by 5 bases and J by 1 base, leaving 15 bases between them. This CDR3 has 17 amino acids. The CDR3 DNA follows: TGTGCCAGCAGTCCCAGACAGGAGCTATCTGGGGCCAACGTCCTGACTTTC. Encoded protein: CASSPRQELSGANVLTF.

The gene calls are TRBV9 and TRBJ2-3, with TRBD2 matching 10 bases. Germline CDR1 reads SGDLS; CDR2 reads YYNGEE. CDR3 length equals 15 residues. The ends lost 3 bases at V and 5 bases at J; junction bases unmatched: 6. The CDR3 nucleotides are TGTGCCAGCAGCGAATGGGGGACTAGCGTAGATACGCAGTATTTT. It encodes CASSEWGTSVDTQYF.

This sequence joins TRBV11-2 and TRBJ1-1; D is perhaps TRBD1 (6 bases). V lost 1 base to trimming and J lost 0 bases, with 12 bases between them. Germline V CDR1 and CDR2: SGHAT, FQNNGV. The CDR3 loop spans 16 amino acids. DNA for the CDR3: TGTGCCAGCAGCTTAGTCGGGGGCGGCATGAACACTGAAGCTTTCTTT. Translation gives CASSLVGGGMNTEAFF.

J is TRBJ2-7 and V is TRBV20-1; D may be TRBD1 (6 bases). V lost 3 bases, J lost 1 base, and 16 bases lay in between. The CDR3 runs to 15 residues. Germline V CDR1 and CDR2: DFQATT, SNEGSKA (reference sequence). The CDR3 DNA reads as TGCAGTGCTAGTGTCCCCCCAGGACAGTCCTACGAGCAGTACTTC. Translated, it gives CSASVPPGQSYEQYF.